This entry is about one TCR beta chain. This receptor's antigen is unknown. A clone one base away is much larger, so this may be a read error. The receptor library was made with 5' RACE. Instrument on record: NextSeq 500. The TCR library protocol attached a unique molecular identifier to each TCR cDNA molecule to allow correction of PCR and sequencing errors. Regarding the original processing steps: Decombinator tools were used for TCR identification, UMI-based error correction and CDR3 extraction. Expanded TCRs were defined as those above a frequency of 2 per 1,000, corresponding to the top 1% of the tumor frequency distribution. Rényi diversity was computed with the R vegan package after subsampling each repertoire 100 times to 5,000 TCRs. CDR3 similarity networks were constructed using string-kernel similarity of amino acid triplets, with links drawn between CDR3s whose pairwise similarity was above 0.82. TCRdb trimmed public reads at Q25 via fastp, called clones via MiXCR and kept in-frame beta chains. Identical CDR3 protein sequences are pooled into one entry, listed with their most common genes and DNA. These V and J calls originate from TCRdb's pipeline instead of the authors' own analysis. Here the sample has about 22,000 distinct CDR3 sequences; about 4.3% occur a single time. 30% to 35% of the sample comes from the top ten.

The sample belongs to a study of spatial heterogeneity in lung cancer (dated by TCRdb to 2018 to 2020). About the investigation overall: Beta-chain transcripts were consistently detected in greater numbers than alpha-chain transcripts, which likely reflects a higher abundance of beta-chain transcripts. In the raw uncorrected reads, each unique combination of TCR and UMI appeared on average more than ten times. In non-small cell lung cancer, the study made a quantitative comparison of TCR alpha and beta repertoires among multiple tumor regions, matched nontumor lung and blood. TCR repertoire features were related to nonsynonymous mutation counts determined by whole-exome sequencing of tumor tissue. Both alpha and beta chains were TCR-sequenced in samples taken at surgery, namely 220 tumor regions, 64 matched nontumor lung samples and approximately 58 PBMC samples.

For CDR1 and CDR2, the germline V gene (reference sequence) lists LNHDA and SQIVND. Taken from cysteine to phenylalanine, the CDR3 has 13 residues. Here the CDR3 DNA is all that survives: 39 bases in frame from base 1. General study outcomes and caveats: Ubiquitous expanded tumor TCRs were detected in blood more often at tumor resection than at routine follow-up. Additional single-cell paired TCR alpha and beta sequencing was considered necessary to confirm, at a functional level, the hypothesis that regional TCRs recognize regional mutations.

Interpreted using the paper, the time point label stands for: sample taken at primary tumor resection. Without any cell sorting, TCR sequencing was performed on whole RNA extracted either from tumor and nontumor lung tissue or from cryopreserved PBMC samples. Donors were 72 patients with early-stage, untreated non-small cell lung cancer from the lung TRACERx cohort. A patient was chosen for TCR sequencing only when enough RNA was available from at least two tumor regions. This receptor was obtained from a male donor with early-stage non-small cell lung cancer. The source was PBMCs, collected at surgery. The rearrangement combines TRBV19 with TRBJ1-2, with no confidently assigned D gene. The sequenced DNA: TGTACCAGTAGTATAAACAGAAACTATGGCTACACCTTC. Its protein product is CTSSINRNYGYTF.